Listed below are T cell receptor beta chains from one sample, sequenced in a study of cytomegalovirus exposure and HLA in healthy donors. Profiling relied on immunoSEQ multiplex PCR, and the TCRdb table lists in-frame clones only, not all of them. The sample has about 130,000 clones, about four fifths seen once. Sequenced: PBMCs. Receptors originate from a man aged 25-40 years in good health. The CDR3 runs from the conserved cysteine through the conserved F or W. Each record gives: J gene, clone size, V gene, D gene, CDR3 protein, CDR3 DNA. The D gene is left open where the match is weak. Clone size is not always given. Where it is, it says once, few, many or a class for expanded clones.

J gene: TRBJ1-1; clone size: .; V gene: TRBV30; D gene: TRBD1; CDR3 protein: CAWSRTGSFGKEAFF; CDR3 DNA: TGTGCCTGGAGTAGGACAGGGAGTTTCGGCAAGGAAGCTTTCTTT
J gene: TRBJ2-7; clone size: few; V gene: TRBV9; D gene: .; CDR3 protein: CASSDGLSYEQYF; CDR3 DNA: TGTGCCAGCAGCGATGGACTCTCCTACGAGCAGTACTTC
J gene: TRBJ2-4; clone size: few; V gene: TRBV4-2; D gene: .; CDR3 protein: CASSLNSLAKNIQYF; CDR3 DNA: TGTGCCAGCAGCCTTAACAGCCTAGCCAAAAACATTCAGTACTTC
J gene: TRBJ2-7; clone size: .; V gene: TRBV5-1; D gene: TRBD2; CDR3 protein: CASSFSGSYEQYF; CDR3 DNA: TGCGCCAGCAGCTTTAGCGGGAGTTACGAGCAGTACTTC
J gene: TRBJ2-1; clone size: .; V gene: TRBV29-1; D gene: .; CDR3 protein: CSVGAGSSYNEQFF; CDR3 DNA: TGCAGCGTGGGGGCAGGGAGCTCCTACAATGAGCAGTTCTTC
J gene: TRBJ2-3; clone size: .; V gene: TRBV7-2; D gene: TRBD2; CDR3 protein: CASSLWASGSWDTQYF; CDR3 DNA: TGTGCCAGCAGCTTATGGGCTAGCGGGAGTTGGGATACGCAGTATTTT
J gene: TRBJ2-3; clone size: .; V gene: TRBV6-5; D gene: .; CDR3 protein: CAISSGDGTDTQYF; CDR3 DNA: TGTGCCATAAGTTCGGGAGACGGCACAGATACGCAGTATTTT
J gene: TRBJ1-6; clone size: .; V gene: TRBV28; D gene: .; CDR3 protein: CASSLPYNSPLHF; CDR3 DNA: TGTGCCAGCAGCCTCCCGTATAATTCACCCCTCCACTTT
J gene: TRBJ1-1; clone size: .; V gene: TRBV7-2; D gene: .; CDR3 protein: CASSWELNTEAFF; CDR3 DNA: TGTGCCAGCAGCTGGGAGCTGAACACTGAAGCTTTCTTT
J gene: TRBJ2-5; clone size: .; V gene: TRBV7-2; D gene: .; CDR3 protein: CASSLGAIAQYQETQYF; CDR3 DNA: TGTGCCAGCAGCTTAGGGGCTATTGCTCAGTACCAAGAGACCCAGTACTTC
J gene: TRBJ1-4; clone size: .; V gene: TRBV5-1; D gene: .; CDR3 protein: CASSGGNEKLFF; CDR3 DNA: TGCGCCAGCAGCGGCGGGAATGAAAAACTGTTTTTT
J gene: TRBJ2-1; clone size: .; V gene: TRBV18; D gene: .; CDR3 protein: CASSPIRDSEQFF; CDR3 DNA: TGTGCCAGCTCACCTATAAGGGACTCCGAGCAGTTCTTC
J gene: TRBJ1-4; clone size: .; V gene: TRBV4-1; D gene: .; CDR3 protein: CASSQELGRRNEKLFF; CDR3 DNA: TGCGCCAGCAGCCAAGAGCTGGGCAGGAGGAATGAAAAACTGTTTTTT
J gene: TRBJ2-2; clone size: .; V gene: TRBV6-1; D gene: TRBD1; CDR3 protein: CSTRTGVTGELFF; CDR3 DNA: TGTTCGACTAGGACAGGGGTCACCGGGGAGCTGTTTTTT
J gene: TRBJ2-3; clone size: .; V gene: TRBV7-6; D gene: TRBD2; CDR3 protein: CASSLVAGGSTDTQYF; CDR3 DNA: TGTGCCAGCAGCTTAGTGGCGGGAGGGAGCACAGATACGCAGTATTTT
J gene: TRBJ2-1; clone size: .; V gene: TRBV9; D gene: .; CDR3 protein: CASSVVTAGYNEQFF; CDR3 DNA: TGTGCCAGCAGCGTAGTCACAGCGGGCTACAATGAGCAGTTCTTC
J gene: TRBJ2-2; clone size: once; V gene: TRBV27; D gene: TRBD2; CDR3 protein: CASSAGLAEHTGELFF; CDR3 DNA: TGTGCCAGCAGTGCGGGACTAGCGGAGCACACCGGGGAGCTGTTTTTT
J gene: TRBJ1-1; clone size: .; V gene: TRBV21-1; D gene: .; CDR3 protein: CASSRTGGKDAGAEAFF; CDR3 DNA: TGTGCCAGCAGCCGCACAGGGGGCAAGGACGCCGGGGCTGAAGCTTTCTTT
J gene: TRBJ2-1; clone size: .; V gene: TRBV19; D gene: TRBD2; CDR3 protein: CASSIKASGNNEQFF; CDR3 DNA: TGTGCCAGTAGTATTAAAGCTAGCGGGAATAATGAGCAGTTCTTC
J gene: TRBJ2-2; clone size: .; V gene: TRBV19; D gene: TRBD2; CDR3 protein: CASSPHYAGGTNTGELFF; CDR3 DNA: TGTGCCAGTAGTCCCCATTATGCGGGAGGGACGAACACCGGGGAGCTGTTTTTT
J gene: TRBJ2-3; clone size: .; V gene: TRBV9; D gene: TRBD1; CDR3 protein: CASSVGQGVGSTDTQYF; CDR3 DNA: TGTGCCAGCAGCGTCGGACAGGGTGTGGGCTCTACAGATACGCAGTATTTT
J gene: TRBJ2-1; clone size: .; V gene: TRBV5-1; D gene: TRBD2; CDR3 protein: CASSSLANGDNEQFF; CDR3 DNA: TGCGCCAGCAGCTCACTAGCGAACGGAGACAATGAGCAGTTCTTC
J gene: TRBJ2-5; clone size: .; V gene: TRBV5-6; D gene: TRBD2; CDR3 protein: CASSGLESRQETQYF; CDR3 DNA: TGTGCCAGCAGCGGACTAGAGTCCCGACAAGAGACCCAGTACTTC
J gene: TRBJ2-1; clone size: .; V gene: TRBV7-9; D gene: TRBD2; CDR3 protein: CASSLTGLAGDGEQFF; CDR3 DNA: TGTGCCAGCAGCTTAACGGGACTAGCGGGAGATGGTGAGCAGTTCTTC
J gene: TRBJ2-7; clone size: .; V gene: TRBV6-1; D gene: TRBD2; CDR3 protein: CASGVGQGGSYEQYF; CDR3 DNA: TGTGCCAGCGGTGTCGGGCAGGGAGGGTCCTACGAGCAGTACTTC
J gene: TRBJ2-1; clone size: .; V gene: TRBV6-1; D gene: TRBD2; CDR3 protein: CASSETVAGGWEFF; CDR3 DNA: TGTGCCAGCAGTGAAACGGTGGCGGGAGGGTGGGAGTTCTTC
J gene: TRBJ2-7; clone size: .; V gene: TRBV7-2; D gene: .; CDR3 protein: CASSSSPLEQYF; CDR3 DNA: TGTGCCAGCAGCTCTTCCCCCCTGGAGCAGTACTTC
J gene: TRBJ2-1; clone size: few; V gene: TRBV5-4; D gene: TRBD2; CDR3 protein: CASSPAGSWGNEQFF; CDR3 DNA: TGTGCCAGCAGCCCAGCGGGAAGTTGGGGAAATGAGCAGTTCTTC
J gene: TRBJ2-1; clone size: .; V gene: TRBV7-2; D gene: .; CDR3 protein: CASSLVGALGGVDEQFF; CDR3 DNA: TGTGCCAGCAGCTTAGTGGGGGCCTTAGGAGGAGTGGATGAGCAGTTCTTC
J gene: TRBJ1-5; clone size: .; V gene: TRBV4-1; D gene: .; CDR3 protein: CASSQGYSNQPQHF; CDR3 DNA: TGCGCCAGCAGCCAAGGCTATAGCAATCAGCCCCAGCATTTT
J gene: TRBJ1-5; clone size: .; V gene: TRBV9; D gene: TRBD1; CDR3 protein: CASSEEGQGDQPQHF; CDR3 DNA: TGTGCCAGCAGCGAAGAGGGACAGGGGGATCAGCCCCAGCATTTT
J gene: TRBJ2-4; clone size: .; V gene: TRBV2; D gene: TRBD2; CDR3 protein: CASKSFSSGRIKGVAKNIQYF; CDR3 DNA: TGTGCCAGCAAGTCTTTCTCTAGCGGGAGGATCAAGGGAGTGGCCAAAAACATTCAGTACTTC
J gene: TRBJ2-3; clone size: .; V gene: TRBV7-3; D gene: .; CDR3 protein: CASSSPQGSTDTQYF; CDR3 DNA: TGTGCCAGCAGCTCACCCCAGGGAAGCACAGATACGCAGTATTTT
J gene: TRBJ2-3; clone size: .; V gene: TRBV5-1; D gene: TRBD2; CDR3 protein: CASSLVGGRASTDTQYF; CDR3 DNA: TGCGCCAGCAGCTTGGTCGGCGGGAGGGCTAGCACAGATACGCAGTATTTT
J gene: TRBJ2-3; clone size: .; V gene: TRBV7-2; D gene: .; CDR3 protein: CASSFWREGDTQYF; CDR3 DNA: TGTGCCAGCAGCTTTTGGCGGGAAGGAGATACGCAGTATTTT
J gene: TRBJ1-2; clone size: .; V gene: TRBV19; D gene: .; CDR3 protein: CASSPGGSIFYGYTF; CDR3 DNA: TGTGCCAGTAGTCCCGGAGGGTCAATTTTCTATGGCTACACCTTC
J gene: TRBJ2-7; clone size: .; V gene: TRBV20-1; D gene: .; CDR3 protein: CSAPDHYEQYF; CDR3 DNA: TGCAGTGCTCCTGATCACTACGAGCAGTACTTC
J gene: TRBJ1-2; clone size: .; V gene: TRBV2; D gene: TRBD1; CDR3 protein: CASTRDSPGYGYTF; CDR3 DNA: TGTGCCAGCACCAGGGACAGCCCTGGCTATGGCTACACCTTC
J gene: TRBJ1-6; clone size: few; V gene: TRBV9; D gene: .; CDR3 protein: CASSLTGNSPLHF; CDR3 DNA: TGTGCCAGCAGCTTAACGGGGAATTCACCCCTCCACTTT
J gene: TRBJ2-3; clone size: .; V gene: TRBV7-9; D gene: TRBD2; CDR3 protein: CSSILAGADTQYF; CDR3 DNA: TGTTCCAGCATACTAGCGGGAGCCGATACGCAGTATTTT
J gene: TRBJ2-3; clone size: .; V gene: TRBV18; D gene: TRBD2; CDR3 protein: CASSPDSRGLAGTDTQYF; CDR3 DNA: TGTGCCAGCTCCCCGGACAGCCGGGGACTAGCGGGAACAGATACGCAGTATTTT
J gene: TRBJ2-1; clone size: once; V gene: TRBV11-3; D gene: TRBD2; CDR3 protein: CASSSQAGALRNEQFF; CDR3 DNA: TGTGCCAGCAGCTCCCAGGCGGGAGCACTTCGTAATGAGCAGTTCTTC
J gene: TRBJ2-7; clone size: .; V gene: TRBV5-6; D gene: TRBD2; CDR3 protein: CASSLSAGVYYEQYF; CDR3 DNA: TGTGCCAGCAGCTTATCAGCGGGAGTTTATTACGAGCAGTACTTC
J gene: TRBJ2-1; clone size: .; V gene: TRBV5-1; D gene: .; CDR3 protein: CASSLEVTSSYNEQFF; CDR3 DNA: TGCGCCAGCAGCTTGGAAGTGACTAGCTCCTACAATGAGCAGTTCTTC
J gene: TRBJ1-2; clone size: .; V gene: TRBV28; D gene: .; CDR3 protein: CASSHLELPNYGYTF; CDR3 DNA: TGTGCCAGCAGCCACCTAGAGCTGCCTAACTATGGCTACACCTTC
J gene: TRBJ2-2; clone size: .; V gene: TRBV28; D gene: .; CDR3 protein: CASSLYTGELFF; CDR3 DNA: TGTGCCAGCAGTCTCTACACCGGGGAGCTGTTTTTT
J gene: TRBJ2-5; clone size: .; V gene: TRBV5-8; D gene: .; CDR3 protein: CASSAGRGASQETQYF; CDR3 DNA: TGTGCCAGCAGCGCTGGCCGGGGGGCGTCCCAAGAGACCCAGTACTTC
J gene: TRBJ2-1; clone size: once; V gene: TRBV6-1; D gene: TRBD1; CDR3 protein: CASSSRGQDNEQFF; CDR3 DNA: TGTGCCAGCAGTTCCCGGGGACAGGACAATGAGCAGTTCTTC
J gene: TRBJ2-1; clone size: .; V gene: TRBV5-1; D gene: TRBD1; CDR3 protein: CASSEDRGRRGEQFF; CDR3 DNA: TGCGCCAGCAGCGAGGACAGGGGGCGCAGGGGTGAGCAGTTCTTC
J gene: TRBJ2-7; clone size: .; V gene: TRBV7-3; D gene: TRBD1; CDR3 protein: CASSRAGTGSYEQYF; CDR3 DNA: TGTGCCAGCAGCCGCGCCGGGACAGGGTCCTACGAGCAGTACTTC
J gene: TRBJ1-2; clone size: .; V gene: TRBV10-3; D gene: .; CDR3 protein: CAITSGLDQYGYTF; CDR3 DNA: TGTGCCATCACCTCAGGGTTGGACCAGTATGGCTACACCTTC
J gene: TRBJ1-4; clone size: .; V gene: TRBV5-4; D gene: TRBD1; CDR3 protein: CASSLVAGGANEKLFF; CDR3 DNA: TGTGCCAGCAGCTTGGTGGCAGGGGGAGCTAATGAAAAACTGTTTTTT
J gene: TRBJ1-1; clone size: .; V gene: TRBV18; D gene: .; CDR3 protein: CASSPTEMNTEAFF; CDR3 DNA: TGTGCCAGCTCACCAACAGAAATGAACACTGAAGCTTTCTTT
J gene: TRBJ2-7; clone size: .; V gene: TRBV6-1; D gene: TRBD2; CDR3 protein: CASGSGGRHGEQYF; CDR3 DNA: TGTGCCAGCGGGTCAGGCGGGAGACATGGGGAGCAGTACTTC